These 25 T cell receptor beta chains share one sample of origin, sequenced in a study of blood T cell repertoires in COVID-19. The method was immunoSEQ multiplex PCR; TCRdb's version includes in-frame clones alone and lacks a portion of them. The sample lists 360,000 or so clones; about nine tenths were seen once. The sequencing sample was made of PBMCs or T cells enriched from blood (not recorded which). Receptor source: a woman aged 25-40 years who had been exposed to COVID-19.

This chain joins TRBV28 and TRBJ1-6, with a possible D match to TRBD1 (5 bases). Looked up from germline, CDR1 is MDHEN and CDR2 is SYDVKM. The CDR3 length is 17 residues. Trimming took 9 bases from V and 0 from J, leaving 18 bases between them. The CDR3 DNA sequence: TGTGCCAGTAAGCTTACCGGGACTCTCTCCTATAATTCACCCCTCCACTTT. It translates to CASKLTGTLSYNSPLHF. Full variable domain (missing parts from reference TRBV28 and TRBJ1-6): DVKVTQSSRYLVKRTGEKVFLECVQDMDHENMFWYRQDPGLGLRLIYFSYDVKMKEKGDIPEGYSVSREKKERFSLILESASTNQTSMYLCASKLTGTLSYNSPLHFGNGTRLTVT.

This chain connects TRBV28 to TRBJ2-1, with D tentatively TRBD2 (7 bases). Germline lookup yields CDR1 MDHEN and CDR2 SYDVKM. Trimming left V 5 bases short and J 5 bases short, with 28 bases between. This CDR3 has 19 amino acids. The CDR3 DNA is TGTGCCAGCAGTACTTATAGGGGGGTTAGGAGGGGAGGGCACAATGAGCAGTTCTTC. Translated, it gives CASSTYRGVRRGGHNEQFF.

This chain connects TRBV10-1 to TRBJ2-2, with 8 positions matching TRBD2. There are 16 residues in the CDR3. Losses at the gene ends were 3 bases for V and 5 bases for J; bases not matched to a gene: 8. CDR1 and CDR2 (germline): WNHNN, SYGVQD (reference sequence). The CDR3 region is CASSEGPGGRTGELFF. The CDR3, as DNA: TGCGCCAGCAGTGAAGGTCCGGGAGGGCGAACCGGGGAGCTGTTTTTT.

This chain links TRBV19 with TRBJ2-5, with 11 bases fitting TRBD1. The CDR3 length is 15 residues. Per germline, CDR1 LNHDA and CDR2 SQIVND (reference sequence). Trimming at V came to 6 bases and at J to 4 bases, leaving 7 bases not matched to a gene. DNA for the CDR3: TGTGCCAGTAGAAACCGGGACAGGGGGTCAGAGACCCAGTACTTC. Its protein is CASRNRDRGSETQYF.

This clone was picked up a small number of times. The V call is TRBV12-3 or TRBV12-4, the J call TRBJ1-1; the D gene is possibly TRBD1 (6 bases). This CDR3 is built from 13 residues. Trimming stripped 2 bases from V and 5 bases from J, with 9 bases between. The DNA of the CDR3 is TGTGCCAGCAGTTTACGGCAGGGGACTGAAGCTTTCTTT. This codes for CASSLRQGTEAFF.

V gene TRBV5-1 combines with J gene TRBJ1-5; perhaps TRBD1 as D (5 bases). This CDR3 is 14 amino acids long. V dropped 5 bases and J dropped 6 bases, with 15 bases sitting between them. The V gene's germline CDR1 is SGHRS and CDR2 YFSETQ. The CDR3 here is CASRREGPSQPQHF. In DNA form, the CDR3 reads TGCGCCAGCAGGAGGGAGGGACCCTCTCAGCCCCAGCATTTT.

The gene calls are TRBV28 and TRBJ2-7, with 7 bases identical to TRBD2. The V and J ends lost 1 base and 6 bases, in that order; junction bases with no gene match: 9. Germline V gene lookup returns CDR1 MDHEN and CDR2 SYDVKM. The CDR3 length is 15 residues. CDR3 coding DNA: TGTGCCAGCAGTTTATTGGCGGGAGACCCTTCCGAGCAGTACTTC. Its protein is CASSLLAGDPSEQYF.

This clone was recorded a few times. The rearrangement links TRBV18 to TRBJ1-2, with 8 bases identical to TRBD1. The CDR3 length is 16 residues. V shed 0 bases, J shed 7 bases, and the junction held 10 bases outside the gene matches. Germline CDR1 KGHSH, CDR2 LQKENI. CDR3 DNA: TGTGCCAGCTCACCACCGTCGCGGGCAGGGGGCTTTGGCTACACCTTC. Amino acids: CASSPPSRAGGFGYTF. The variable domain in full, completed from reference TRBV18 and TRBJ1-2, reads NAGVMQNPRHLVRRRGQEARLRCSPMKGHSHVYWYRQLPEEGLKFMVYLQKENIIDESGMPKERFSAEFPKEGPSILRIQQVVRGDSAAYFCASSPPSRAGGFGYTFGSGTRLTVV.

This clone appeared a few times. The gene calls are TRBV29-1 and TRBJ2-1; 11 bases map to TRBD2. The CDR3 consists of 15 residues. CDR1 is SQVTM, CDR2 ANQGSEA, per germline. Germline trimming cut 8 bases from V and 6 bases from J; bases unmatched to any gene: 12. The CDR3 region is CSPRTSGHGANEQFF. The CDR3 DNA sequence: TGCAGCCCCCGGACTAGCGGGCATGGGGCCAATGAGCAGTTCTTC.

The chain links TRBV9 to TRBJ2-2, with D perhaps matching TRBD2 (6 bases). The CDR3 has 17 amino acids. V was cut by 2 bases and J by 9 bases, with 23 bases left in between. Germline V gene sequence: CDR1 SGDLS, CDR2 YYNGEE. The CDR3: CASSVHSGTTASRELFF. The CDR3 DNA reads as TGTGCCAGCAGCGTCCATAGCGGAACAACAGCAAGCCGGGAGCTGTTTTTT.

The genes are TRBV9 and TRBJ2-1; D unclear. Trimming cost V 4 bases and J 6 bases, with 17 bases left between them. The CDR3 consists of 15 residues. Germline V gives CDR1 SGDLS, CDR2 YYNGEE. CDR3 in DNA: TGTGCCAGCAGCTACACCGGGTCCCCACCCAATGAGCAGTTCTTC. It is translated as CASSYTGSPPNEQFF.

This chain connects TRBV3-1 (or the pseudogene TRBV3-2) to TRBJ2-1, with 9 bases identical to TRBD2. Trimming cost V 0 bases and J 4 bases; bases outside gene matches: 7. The germline V gene encodes CDR1 LGHDT and CDR2 YNNKEL (reference sequence). CDR3 length equals 17 residues. DNA for the CDR3: TGTGCCAGCAGCCAAGATGCGGCTAGCGGGGCTTACAATGAGCAGTTCTTC. It translates to CASSQDAASGAYNEQFF.

In its sample, this clone was seen a few times. The V call is TRBV10-1, the J call TRBJ2-3; the D gene is possibly TRBD1 (6 bases). Trimming removed 0 bases from V and 7 bases from J, with 11 bases in between. There are 14 residues in the CDR3. From germline, CDR1 is WNHNN and CDR2 SYGVQD (reference sequence). CDR3 sequence: CASSESKGVNTQYF. The CDR3 region has the DNA TGCGCCAGCAGTGAGTCGAAGGGGGTGAATACGCAGTATTTT.

The V call is TRBV10-2, the J call TRBJ1-5; a possible D gene is TRBD1 (5 bases). Between the trimmed V and J ends, which lost 2 bases and 6 bases, there was a span of 14 bases. This CDR3 is 15 amino acids long. Germline V gene lookup returns CDR1 WSHSY and CDR2 SAAADI. This chain's CDR3 is CASSEPSGDGQPQHF. CDR3 in DNA: TGCGCCAGCAGTGAGCCCTCGGGGGATGGTCAGCCCCAGCATTTT.

J is TRBJ2-1 and V is TRBV7-9; TRBD2 aligns across 7 bases. CDR1 is SEHNR and CDR2 is FQNEAQ in the germline V gene (reference sequence). With V trimmed by 3 bases and J by 5 bases, 7 bases remained unmatched. This CDR3 region has 15 residues. CDR3 sequence: CASSLGLADNNEQFF. The CDR3 DNA is TGTGCCAGCAGCTTGGGGCTAGCGGACAACAATGAGCAGTTCTTC. Supplemented by reference TRBV7-9 and TRBJ2-1, the full variable domain reads DTGVSQNPRHKITKRGQNVTFRCDPISEHNRLYWYRQTLGQGPEFLTYFQNEAQLEKSRLLSDRFSAERPKGSFSTLEIQRTEQGDSAMYLCASSLGLADNNEQFFGPGTRLTVL.

This rearrangement joins TRBV2 to TRBJ1-2; 9 positions match TRBD1. The CDR3 runs 13 residues. Germline CDR1 is SNHLY and CDR2 is FYNNEI. Trimming removed 5 bases from V and 6 bases from J; junction bases left unmatched: 4. CDR3 in DNA: TGTGCCAGCAGTTCCGGGACAGGGAATGGCTACACCTTC. This codes for CASSSGTGNGYTF.

This clone was recorded only once. The chain employs TRBV7-9 and TRBJ2-3; 12 bases are a match to TRBD2. The CDR3 loop spans 16 amino acids. In germline, CDR1 is SEHNR, CDR2 FQNEAQ (reference sequence). V gave up 4 bases and J gave up 3 bases; unmatched junction bases: 5. The CDR3 here is CASSSGLAGTTDTQYF. The CDR3 DNA reads as TGTGCCAGCAGCTCTGGACTAGCGGGAACAACAGATACGCAGTATTTT.

The CDR3 sequence is CASSPRPDSGNTIYF. CDR3 DNA: TGTGCCAGCAGCCCTAGACCAGACAGCGGAAACACCATATATTTT. The rearrangement uses TRBV11-2 and TRBJ1-3, with D perhaps matching TRBD1 (5 bases). This CDR3 comprises 15 residues. V lost 5 bases and J 4 bases, leaving 15 bases between the germline ends. Germline V gives CDR1 SGHAT, CDR2 FQNNGV. The full variable domain, in which reference TRBV11-2 and TRBJ1-3 provide the parts outside the CDR3, is EAGVAQSPRYKIIEKRQSVAFWCNPISGHATLYWYQQILGQGPKLLIQFQNNGVVDDSQLPKDRFSAERLKGVDSTLKIQPAKLEDSAVYLCASSPRPDSGNTIYFGEGSWLTVV.

This clone appeared once. The chain uses TRBV30 and TRBJ2-5, with 7 bases that match TRBD2. The V gene's germline CDR1 is GTSNPN and CDR2 SVGIG (reference sequence). CDR3 length equals 16 residues. Losses at the gene ends were 0 bases for V and 5 bases for J; bases not matched to a gene: 12. CDR3 coding DNA: TGTGCCTGGAGTGTACGGGGTGTGGCACTAGCGGAGACCCAGTACTTC. It yields the protein CAWSVRGVALAETQYF.

The chain couples TRBV15 to TRBJ2-7; a possible D gene is TRBD2 (5 bases). Per germline, CDR1 LNHNV and CDR2 YYDKDF (reference sequence). V was pared by 0 bases and J by 4 bases, with 13 bases between. CDR3 length: 15 amino acids. This CDR3 is CATSRDSGLAYEQYF. CDR3 bases: TGTGCCACCAGCAGAGATTCTGGGCTAGCTTACGAGCAGTACTTC.

J is TRBJ1-1 and V is TRBV16, with TRBD1 identical over 7 bases. The J segment lost 4 bases and the V segment lost 2 bases, leaving 10 bases of the junction unmatched. Germline values: CDR1 KGHSY, CDR2 FQNENV. The CDR3 has 16 residues. CDR3 region: CASSQQVRAGGTEAFF. CDR3 coding DNA: TGTGCCAGCAGCCAACAGGTACGAGCAGGGGGCACTGAAGCTTTCTTT.

In its sample, this clone was seen once. V usage is TRBV13 and J usage is TRBJ2-7; 8 nucleotides align to TRBD2. The CDR3 extends over 15 amino acids. J was trimmed by 1 base and V by 2 bases; bases with no gene match: 4. Germline assignment: CDR1 PRHDT and CDR2 FYEKMQ (reference sequence). The CDR3 DNA is TGTGCCAGCAGCTTACGGGGGACTAGATCCTACGAGCAGTACTTC. Amino acid sequence: CASSLRGTRSYEQYF.

V is TRBV4-2 and J is TRBJ1-1, with TRBD1 matching over 8 bases. V dropped 0 bases and J dropped 0; count of bases not matched to a gene: 0. Germline CDR1 is LGHNA and CDR2 is YNFKEQ. The CDR3 spans 15 residues. The CDR3 spells CASSQEGQVNTEAFF. In nucleotides, the CDR3 is TGTGCCAGCAGCCAAGAGGGACAGGTGAACACTGAAGCTTTCTTT.

The chain carries TRBV18 and TRBJ2-7, with 10 bases that match TRBD1. Germline V gives CDR1 KGHSH, CDR2 LQKENI. The CDR3 runs 13 residues. V gave up 5 bases and J gave up 3 bases; unmatched junction bases: 1. This chain's CDR3 is CASSGTGDYEQYF. DNA for the CDR3: TGTGCCAGCTCAGGGACAGGGGACTACGAGCAGTACTTC.

V gene TRBV5-1 combines with J gene TRBJ2-3, with 8 bases matching TRBD2. Germline CDR1 reads SGHRS; CDR2 reads YFSETQ. V was pared by 4 bases and J by 0 bases, with 7 bases of the junction left unmatched. The CDR3 length is 16 residues. In nucleotides, the CDR3 is TGCGCCAGCAGCCTAGGGGCTAGCGGGAGCACAGATACGCAGTATTTT. Translating gives CASSLGASGSTDTQYF.